This paragraph reports one T cell receptor (beta chain). Its cognate antigen is unknown. 13 Jbeta primers and 60 Vbeta primers were used for the PCR. Methods used by the authors: Later reanalysis found around 74 million unique TCR beta chains, 10 million to 14 million of them shared. Data came from immunoSEQ multiplex PCR; TCRdb stores just in-frame clones and leaves some out. Clonal size and the V and J genes are those of that table, whereas D and trimming came from the DNA. Here the sample spans 77,000 or so clones, approximately 71% being singletons. The data stem from a study of cytomegalovirus exposure and HLA in healthy donors. Broader study findings: Usually a TCR sequence was rare, but some public TCRs were found in many donors. Earlier analysis found most TCR beta V segments productive about 87% or about 30% of the time.

Trimming removed 4 bases from V and 8 bases from J; junction bases left unmatched: 4. Looked up from germline, CDR1 is GTSNPN and CDR2 is SVGIG (reference sequence). The CDR3 runs 12 residues. The receptor's source is a woman aged 40-49 years in good health and CMV-seronegative. The chain carries TRBV30 and TRBJ1-3; 8 nucleotides match TRBD1. The sample consisted of PBMCs. This CDR3 reads CAWTGGGYTIYF. CDR3 sequence (DNA): TGTGCCTGGACAGGGGGCGGGTACACCATATATTTT.